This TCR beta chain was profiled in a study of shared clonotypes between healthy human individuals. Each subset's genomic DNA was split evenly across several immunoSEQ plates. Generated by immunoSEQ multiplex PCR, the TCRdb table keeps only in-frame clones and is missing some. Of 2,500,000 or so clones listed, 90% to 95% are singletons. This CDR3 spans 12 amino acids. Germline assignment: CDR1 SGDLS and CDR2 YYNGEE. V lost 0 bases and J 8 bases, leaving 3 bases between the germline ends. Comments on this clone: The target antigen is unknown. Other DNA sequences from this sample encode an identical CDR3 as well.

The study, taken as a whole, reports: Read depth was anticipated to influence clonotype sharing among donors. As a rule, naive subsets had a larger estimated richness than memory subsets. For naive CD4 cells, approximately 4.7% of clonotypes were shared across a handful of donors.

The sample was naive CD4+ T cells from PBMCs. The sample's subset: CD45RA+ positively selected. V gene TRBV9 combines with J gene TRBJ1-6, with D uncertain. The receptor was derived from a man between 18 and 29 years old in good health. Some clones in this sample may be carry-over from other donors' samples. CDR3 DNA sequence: TGTGCCAGCAGCGTAGGGGATTCACCCCTCCACTTT. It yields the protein CASSVGDSPLHF.